The 25 T cell receptor beta chains reported below all come from one sample, sequenced in a study of blood T cell repertoires in COVID-19. Only in-frame clones appear in the TCRdb table, and some are missing; sequencing was by immunoSEQ multiplex PCR. In the table there are around 82,000 clones, about 89% of which are singletons. Source material: peripheral blood. The receptors were gathered from a man between 65 and 85 years old with active or convalescent COVID-19.

This chain links TRBV11-2 with TRBJ2-5; 10 nucleotides agree with TRBD1. The length of the CDR3 is 16 residues. Germline CDR1 reads SGHAT; CDR2 reads FQNNGV. Trimming removed 4 bases from V and 7 bases from J; junction bases left unmatched: 12. CDR3 nucleotide sequence: TGTGCCAGCAGCTCAAGACCCGGGACAGGGGCCCGGACCCAGTACTTC. Protein product: CASSSRPGTGARTQYF.

This sequence joins TRBV2 and TRBJ2-1; 15 bases line up with TRBD2. CDR1 and CDR2 (germline): SNHLY, FYNNEI. J gave up 10 bases and V 6 bases, and 10 bases lay outside the gene matches. The CDR3 spans 16 residues. CDR3 loop: CASSLTGTSGGLEQFF. The CDR3 DNA sequence: TGTGCCAGCAGCTTAACCGGGACTAGCGGGGGGTTAGAGCAGTTCTTC. The whole variable domain, remainder taken from reference TRBV2 and TRBJ2-1, is EPEVTQTPSHQVTQMGQEVILRCVPISNHLYFYWYRQILGQKVEFLVSFYNNEISEKSEIFDDQFSVERPDGSNFTLKIRSTKLEDSAMYFCASSLTGTSGGLEQFFGPGTRLTVL.

Only a few counts were recorded for this clone. This chain connects TRBV19 to TRBJ1-6, with 8 bases identical to TRBD1. Unmatched junction bases numbered 5, after V lost 10 bases and J lost 6 bases. Per the germline V gene, CDR1 is LNHDA and CDR2 is SQIVND (reference sequence). The CDR3 spans 13 residues. CDR3 region: CATTGQGNSPLHF. As DNA, the CDR3 is TGTGCCACCACTGGACAGGGTAATTCACCCCTCCACTTT. The whole variable domain, filled in from reference TRBV19 and TRBJ1-6, reads DGGITQSPKYLFRKEGQNVTLSCEQNLNHDAMYWYRQDPGQGLRLIYYSQIVNDFQKGDIAEGYSVSREKKESFPLTVTSAQKNPTAFYLCATTGQGNSPLHFGNGTRLTVT.

The gene calls are TRBV11-3 and TRBJ2-5; 8 bases are shared with TRBD2. V shed 0 bases, J shed 1 base, and the junction held 1 base outside the gene matches. The CDR3 runs to 15 residues. Germline-derived CDR1 and CDR2 are SGHNT and YENEEA. The CDR3 loop reads CASSLDGTSQETQYF. DNA of the CDR3: TGTGCCAGCAGCTTAGATGGGACTAGCCAAGAGACCCAGTACTTC.

The chain links TRBV4-2 to TRBJ1-5; D possibly corresponds to TRBD1 (5 bases). V lost 0 bases, J lost 7 bases, and 7 bases lay in between. The CDR3 has 13 amino acids. CDR1 and CDR2 (germline): LGHNA, YNFKEQ. CDR3 loop: CASSQDRVQPQHF. The CDR3 coding sequence is TGTGCCAGCAGCCAAGACAGGGTGCAGCCCCAGCATTTT.

The chain joins TRBV7-9 to TRBJ1-2; 7 bases line up with TRBD1. CDR1 and CDR2 from the germline V gene are SEHNR and FQNEAQ (reference sequence). Losses at the gene ends were 2 bases for V and 0 bases for J; bases not matched to a gene: 12. The CDR3 length is 18 residues. The CDR3: CASSLLLDRQSTNYGYTF. DNA of the CDR3: TGTGCCAGCAGCTTACTTTTGGACAGGCAGTCGACTAACTATGGCTACACCTTC.

The rearrangement uses TRBV5-1 and TRBJ2-7, with TRBD1 identical over 7 bases. Per germline, CDR1 SGHRS and CDR2 YFSETQ. After removal of 4 bases from V and 2 bases from J, the junction contained 3 bases not matched to a gene. This CDR3 is 13 amino acids long. CDR3 loop: CASSRGQAYEQYF. As DNA, the CDR3 is TGCGCCAGCAGCCGAGGACAGGCCTACGAGCAGTACTTC.

This sequence joins TRBV10-3 and TRBJ2-7, with D possibly being TRBD1 (6 bases). V lost 10 bases to trimming and J lost 0 bases, with 25 bases between them. The CDR3 is 17 residues long. Germline CDR1 ENHRY, CDR2 SYGVKD. CDR3 residues: CATSLSPGQRDSYEQYF. The CDR3 DNA reads as TGTGCCACCTCCCTTAGCCCGGGACAACGAGACTCCTACGAGCAGTACTTC.

The rearrangement joins TRBV6-5 to TRBJ1-2; TRBD1 matches at 7 bases. The CDR3 covers 15 residues. Germline values: CDR1 MNHEY, CDR2 SVGAGI. The V gene end was trimmed by 6 bases and the J gene end by 8 bases; junction bases not matched to a gene: 15. The CDR3, as DNA: TGTGCCAGCAGCACGAGTCCCGACAGGGCTGGAGGCTACACCTTC. Residues: CASSTSPDRAGGYTF.

This clone showed up just once. The V and J genes are TRBV13 and TRBJ1-1; TRBD1 agrees at 8 bases. This CDR3 spans 15 amino acids. Germline CDR1 reads PRHDT; CDR2 reads FYEKMQ (reference sequence). Germline trimming cut 5 bases from V and 5 bases from J; bases unmatched to any gene: 10. The CDR3 DNA reads TGTGCCAGCAGCCCCGGGACAGGCCGGGGAACTGAAGCTTTCTTT. This translates into CASSPGTGRGTEAFF.

CDR3: CASRQGRPIISTDTQYF. CDR3 nucleotide sequence: TGTGCCAGCCGTCAGGGGCGGCCCATTATTAGCACAGATACGCAGTATTTT. V usage is TRBV27 and J usage is TRBJ2-3; D might be TRBD1 (6 bases). Trimming cost V 8 bases and J 0 bases, with 21 bases left between them. CDR3 length: 17 residues. The germline gives CDR1 MNHEY, CDR2 SMNVEV (reference sequence).

The chain uses TRBV30 and TRBJ1-2, with 7 bases lining up with TRBD1. In germline, CDR1 is GTSNPN, CDR2 SVGIG (reference sequence). The junction had 10 bases not matched to a gene; V was cut back by 1 base and J by 8 bases. This CDR3 is 14 amino acids long. As DNA, the CDR3 is TGTGCCTGGAGTGGAAACAGGGGCTACGGCGGCTACACCTTC. It is translated as CAWSGNRGYGGYTF.

The genes are TRBV21-1 and TRBJ2-5; TRBD2, as called in the table, went unchecked against the DNA. TRBV21-1 is a pseudogene locus. There are 19 residues in the CDR3. CDR3 nucleotides: TGTGCCAGCAGCAAAGCAGGACTAGCGGGGCCGGCCTACCAAGAGACCCAGTACTTC. This codes for CASSKAGLAGPAYQETQYF.

The V call is TRBV19, the J call TRBJ1-2, with D perhaps TRBD1 (6 bases). The CDR3 runs to 18 residues. V was pared by 7 bases and J by 0 bases, with 24 bases between. Germline CDR1 LNHDA, CDR2 SQIVND (reference sequence). CDR3 coding DNA: TGTGCCAGTAACCCTCAACAGGGTGCCGGATACACTAACTATGGCTACACCTTC. Translating it yields CASNPQQGAGYTNYGYTF.

This rearrangement joins TRBV7-2 to TRBJ1-4; D remains unclear. The germline gives CDR1 SGHTA, CDR2 FQGNSA. There are 13 residues in the CDR3. The V gene lost 5 bases and the J gene lost 3 bases, with 7 bases spanning the gap. The CDR3 region has the DNA TGTGCCAGCAGCCCCCACTCTAATGAAAAACTGTTTTTT. It encodes CASSPHSNEKLFF.

The chain has TRBV24-1 and TRBJ1-2, with D tentatively TRBD1 (5 bases). The CDR3 has 13 amino acids. V lost 6 bases to trimming and J lost 2 bases, with 9 bases between them. CDR1 is KGHDR, CDR2 SFDVKD, per germline. The CDR3: CATSPRVNYGYTF. The CDR3 bases are TGTGCCACCAGTCCCAGGGTGAACTATGGCTACACCTTC.

The V call is TRBV10-3, the J call TRBJ2-7, with 10 bases lining up with TRBD1. Germline V gene lookup returns CDR1 ENHRY and CDR2 SYGVKD. The CDR3 consists of 15 residues. The V segment lost 5 bases and the J segment 5 bases; nucleotides outside the gene matches: 9. The CDR3 nucleotides are TGTGCCATCAGTCCGCGACAGGGGGCGCGTAACGAGCAGTACTTC. Its protein is CAISPRQGARNEQYF.

V and J are TRBV9 and TRBJ2-7; possible D gene TRBD2, 6 bases. V lost 5 bases, J lost 6 bases, and 18 bases lay in between. Germline CDR1 reads SGDLS; CDR2 reads YYNGEE. CDR3 length: 14 residues. CDR3 sequence reads: CASSLTRERSEQYF. The CDR3 DNA sequence: TGTGCCAGCAGTTTAACCCGGGAGCGAAGCGAGCAGTACTTC. The full variable domain, rest sourced from reference TRBV9 and TRBJ2-7, is DSGVTQTPKHLITATGQRVTLRCSPRSGDLSVYWYQQSLDQGLQFLIQYYNGEERAKGNILERFSAQQFPDLHSELNLSSLELGDSALYFCASSLTRERSEQYFGPGTRLTVT.

V gene TRBV19 combines with J gene TRBJ1-5, with 7 bases that match TRBD1. The CDR3 covers 15 residues. CDR1 and CDR2 (germline): LNHDA, SQIVND (reference sequence). V lost 0 bases and J lost 9; bases outside the gene matches: 8. CDR3 loop: CASSIETGVRGPQHF. As DNA, the CDR3 is TGTGCCAGTAGTATAGAAACAGGGGTCCGAGGGCCCCAGCATTTT.

The chain couples TRBV27 to TRBJ2-7, with TRBD2 identical over 8 bases. There are 14 residues in the CDR3. Per the germline V gene, CDR1 is MNHEY and CDR2 is SMNVEV (reference sequence). J gave up 4 bases and V 7 bases, and 9 bases lay outside the gene matches. In DNA, the CDR3 is TGTGCCAGCAAGTGGGGGCCGGGGGGGTACGAGCAGTACTTC. This sequence encodes CASKWGPGGYEQYF.

The chain has TRBV6-5 and TRBJ1-2; 8 nucleotides align to TRBD1. Germline CDR1 and CDR2: MNHEY and SVGAGI. CDR3 length equals 13 residues. V lost 6 bases, J lost 4 bases, and 4 bases stayed unmatched. CDR3 bases: TGTGCCAGCAGAGACAGGGGCAGCTATGGCTACACCTTC. Its translation: CASRDRGSYGYTF.

This clone was detected once. This chain uses TRBV24-1 with TRBJ2-5; TRBD1 matches at 8 bases. The CDR3 is made up of 15 amino acids. Losses at the gene ends were 5 bases for V and 5 bases for J; bases not matched to a gene: 9. Germline values: CDR1 KGHDR, CDR2 SFDVKD. The CDR3 region is CATSGGVRGRETQYF. The DNA of the CDR3 is TGTGCCACCAGTGGTGGCGTCAGGGGGCGGGAGACCCAGTACTTC.

This chain joins TRBV5-1 and TRBJ1-5; 8 bases line up with TRBD1. The trim removed 0 bases at V and 1 base at J, leaving 0 bases unmatched. CDR1 SGHRS and CDR2 YFSETQ come from the germline V gene. CDR3 length: 15 amino acids. The CDR3 DNA reads TGCGCCAGCAGCTTGGGACAGGGGAGCAATCAGCCCCAGCATTTT. This codes for CASSLGQGSNQPQHF.

The genes are TRBV5-1 and TRBJ2-1, with 8 nucleotides matching TRBD1. CDR1 is SGHRS, CDR2 YFSETQ, per germline. V lost 3 bases to trimming and J lost 7 bases; unmatched junction nucleotides: 6. This CDR3 is built from 14 residues. CDR3 nucleotides: TGCGCCAGCAGCTATAGGACAGGGAGGAATGAGCAGTTCTTC. Translation gives CASSYRTGRNEQFF.

The chain uses TRBV12-3 or TRBV12-4 and TRBJ2-7; 8 bases are shared with TRBD2. With 6 bases clipped from V and 6 bases from J, the junction kept 7 bases outside the gene matches. This CDR3 contains 13 residues. The chain's CDR3 is CASSNHGGGEQYF. DNA for the CDR3: TGTGCCAGCAGCAATCACGGGGGGGGCGAGCAGTACTTC.